This entry describes one T cell receptor beta chain. As yet, its antigen is unknown. Amplification targeted TCR beta CDR3 regions from RNA transcripts. HTBI primers drove first-round RT-PCR of the TCR CDR3. Each CDR3 protein is one row after TCRdb ran MiXCR on the multiplex PCR reads. The sample lists just under 750,000 distinct CDR3 sequences, 30% to 40% occurring once. V lost 6 bases and J lost 11; bases outside the gene matches: 4. The CDR3 runs 11 residues. From germline, CDR1 is ENHRY and CDR2 SYGVKD. The sample originates from a study of T cells in Graves' hyperthyroidism and ophthalmopathy. Uncontrolled infection, other autoimmune disease, pregnancy or lactation led to exclusion. Diagnostic assessment was based on clinical symptoms, serum thyroxine and TRAb, thyroid ultrasound and orbital computed tomography. Broader study findings: A model of 13 V-J features distinguished ophthalmopathy from stable hyperthyroidism. Most clonotypes that expanded in the thyroid above 0.001 also showed up in blood.

The sample consisted of blood. The J gene is TRBJ1-1, the V gene TRBV10-3; 9 positions agree with TRBD1. The sequence was obtained from a woman aged 35 to 49 with Graves' hyperthyroidism. CDR3 sequence (DNA): TGTGCCATCAGACCGGGACAGGGTGCTTTCTTT. This encodes CAIRPGQGAFF.